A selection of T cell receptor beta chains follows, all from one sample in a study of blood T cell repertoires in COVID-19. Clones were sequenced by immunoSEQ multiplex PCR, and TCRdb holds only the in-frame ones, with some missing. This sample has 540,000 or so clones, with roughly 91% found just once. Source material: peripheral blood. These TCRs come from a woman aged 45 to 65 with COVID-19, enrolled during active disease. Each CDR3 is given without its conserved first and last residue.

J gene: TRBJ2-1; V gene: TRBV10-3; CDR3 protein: AISLGLAGGPDEQF
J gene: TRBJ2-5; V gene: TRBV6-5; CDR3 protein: ASSPRQAQETQY
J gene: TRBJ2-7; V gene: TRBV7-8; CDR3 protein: ASSLRLGGEQY
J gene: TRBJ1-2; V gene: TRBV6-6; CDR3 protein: ASSPTPGIPRRDGYT
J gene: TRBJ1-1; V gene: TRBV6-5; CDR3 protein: ASSYGGQLEAF
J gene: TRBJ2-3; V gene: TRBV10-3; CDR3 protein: AISASSPDLADTQY
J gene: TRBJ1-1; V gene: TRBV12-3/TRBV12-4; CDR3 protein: ASSLNRGTEAF
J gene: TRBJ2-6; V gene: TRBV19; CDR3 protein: ASSMILAGANSYYTSGANVLT
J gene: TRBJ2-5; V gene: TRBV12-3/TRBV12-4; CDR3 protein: ASSYQGQETQY
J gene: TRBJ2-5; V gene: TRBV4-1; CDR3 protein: ASSQDQTREETQY
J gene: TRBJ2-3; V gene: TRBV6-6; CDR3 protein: ASSYNRGAPDTQY
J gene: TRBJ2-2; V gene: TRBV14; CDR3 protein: ASSQAPPPGAGELF
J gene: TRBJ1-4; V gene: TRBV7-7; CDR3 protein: ASNTPDREKLF
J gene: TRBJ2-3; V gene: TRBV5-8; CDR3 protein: ASSRFSGTGSTDTQY
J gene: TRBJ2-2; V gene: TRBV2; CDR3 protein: ASSPLHGGAGELF
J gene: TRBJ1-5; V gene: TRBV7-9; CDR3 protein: ASSNRQGSNQPQH
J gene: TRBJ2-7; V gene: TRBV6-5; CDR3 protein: ASRGGARSYEQY
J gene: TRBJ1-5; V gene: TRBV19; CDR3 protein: ASTPYRGRNQPQH
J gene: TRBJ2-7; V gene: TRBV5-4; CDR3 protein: ASSPGTGEQY
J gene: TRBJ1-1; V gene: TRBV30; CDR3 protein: ASRENTEAF
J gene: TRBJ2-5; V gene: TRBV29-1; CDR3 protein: SVEGRVAGFQETQY
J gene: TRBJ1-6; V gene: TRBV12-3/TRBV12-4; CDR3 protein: ASSLKVSTALH
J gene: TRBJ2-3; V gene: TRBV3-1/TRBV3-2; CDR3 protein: ASSHRLAGASQRGNTQY
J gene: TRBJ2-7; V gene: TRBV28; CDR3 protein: ASSQTPGYEQY
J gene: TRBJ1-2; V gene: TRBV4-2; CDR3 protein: ASSPREGGNYGYT
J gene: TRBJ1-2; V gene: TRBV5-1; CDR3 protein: ASSRPSGKGYT
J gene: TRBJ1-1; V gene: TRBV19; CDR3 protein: ASSIQFMNTEAF
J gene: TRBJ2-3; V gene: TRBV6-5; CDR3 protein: ASRTGADTQY
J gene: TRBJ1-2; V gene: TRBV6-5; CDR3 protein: ASRLDTQRSGYT
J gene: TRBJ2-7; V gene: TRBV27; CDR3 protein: ASSAVPESYEQY
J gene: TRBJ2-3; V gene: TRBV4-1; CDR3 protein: ASSQAGPTDTQY
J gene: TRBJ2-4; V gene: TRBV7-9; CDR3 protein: ASSFLQGNIQY
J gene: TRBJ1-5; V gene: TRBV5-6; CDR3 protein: ASSFGPNGNQPQH
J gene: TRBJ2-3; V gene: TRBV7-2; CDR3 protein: ASSLIAGGTDTQY
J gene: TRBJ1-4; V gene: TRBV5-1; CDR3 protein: ASSYERVPNEKLF
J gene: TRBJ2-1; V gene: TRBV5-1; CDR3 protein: ASSLVGGDNEQF
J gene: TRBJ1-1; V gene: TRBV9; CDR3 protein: ASSVVGGQGLGTEAF